The source of this T cell receptor (beta chain) is a study of blood T cell repertoires in COVID-19. At the level of the study: The cDNA or gDNA used as material had been derived from T cells, B-cell-depleted T cells, or PBMCs.

Germline loops: CDR1 SNHLY, CDR2 FYNNEI. The CDR3 is made up of 14 amino acids. Trimming removed 5 bases from V and 7 bases from J; junction bases left unmatched: 10. Under the authors' procedure: From reference gene primer amplification, estimates of nucleated cell counts were derived. Profiled with immunoSEQ multiplex PCR; TCRdb holds only in-frame clones, not every one. That table supplies the V and J calls and clone size; D and trimming were determined from the DNA. This table has 150,000 to 200,000 clones, 82% appearing once. V is TRBV2 and J is TRBJ1-2; the match to TRBD1 covers 7 bases. The specimen was PBMCs or T cells enriched from blood (not recorded which). The origin of this receptor is a man between 35 and 55 years old who had recovered from COVID-19. The CDR3 here is CASSPSGQLTGYTF. DNA of the CDR3: TGTGCCAGCAGTCCCTCGGGACAGCTAACTGGCTACACCTTC.